These 20 T cell receptor beta chains were sequenced from one sample in a study of T-cell memory formation after mild COVID-19. TCRdb independently ran MiXCR on the 5' RACE reads; one entry per CDR3 protein. The table includes hundreds of thousands of distinct CDR3 sequences, approximately 15% detected once. Sequenced: PBMCs or a T cell subset sorted from them (not recorded which). The receptors were sampled from a man in his late teens or twenties who had mild COVID-19 (a few samples of this study predate the infection). Cell type and time point are not known.

The chain carries TRBV20-1 and TRBJ1-4; weak D call: TRBD1 (6 bases). CDR3 length: 15 residues. Deletions cut 2 bases from V and 1 base from J, with 11 bases between. Germline CDR1 and CDR2: DFQATT and SNEGSKA (reference sequence). CDR3 loop: CSARNRDITNEKLFF. The CDR3 DNA is TGCAGTGCTAGAAACCGGGACATAACTAATGAAAAACTGTTTTTT.

The DNA for the CDR3 is TGCAGTGTGACCGGGGGTCGGGCCACAGATACGCAGTATTTT. Its translation is CSVTGGRATDTQYF. The chain recombines TRBV20-1 with TRBJ2-3; D is possibly TRBD2 (6 bases). Germline CDR1 reads DFQATT; CDR2 reads SNEGSKA (reference sequence). The V end lost 7 bases, the J end lost 2 bases, and 16 bases lay between the germline ends. The CDR3 loop spans 14 amino acids.

This clonotype was observed a few times. The chain recombines TRBV20-1 with TRBJ1-2; D is undetermined. Germline CDR1 reads DFQATT; CDR2 reads SNEGSKA (reference sequence). The CDR3 spans 11 residues. The V end was cut by 0 bases, the J end by 9 bases, with 8 bases between. CDR3 loop: CSARDTTRYTF. CDR3 sequence (DNA): TGCAGTGCTAGAGATACTACCCGCTACACCTTC.

This clonotype was recorded a few times. V gene TRBV12-3 or TRBV12-4 combines with J gene TRBJ1-6; possibly TRBD1 for D (5 bases). This CDR3 comprises 14 residues. V was trimmed by 3 bases and J by 9 bases, leaving 12 bases between them. Here the CDR3 DNA reads TGTGCCAGCAGTTTTGTAGACAGTAGTTCACCCCTCCACTTT. Its translation: CASSFVDSSSPLHF.

This clonotype was detected a few times. The chain is built from TRBV4-2 and TRBJ2-2; D is uncertain. V shed 3 bases and J shed 5 bases, with 10 bases lying between them. Germline assignment: CDR1 LGHNA and CDR2 YNFKEQ. The CDR3 is 14 residues long. The CDR3 spells CASSHNTGTGELFF. CDR3 bases: TGTGCCAGCAGCCATAATACTGGAACCGGGGAGCTGTTTTTT.

There are a few counts of this clonotype. The chain employs TRBV20-1 and TRBJ2-5; 7 bases line up with TRBD2. The CDR3 spans 11 residues. The V gene's germline CDR1 is DFQATT and CDR2 SNEGSKA (reference sequence). The V segment lost 6 bases and the J segment 4 bases; nucleotides outside the gene matches: 2. CDR3 protein: CSARGGETQYF. The CDR3 DNA is TGCAGTGCCCGCGGGGGAGAGACCCAGTACTTC.

In its sample, this clonotype was seen once. This chain joins TRBV29-1 and TRBJ2-5; 10 positions match TRBD1. Trimming cost V 7 bases and J 4 bases; bases outside gene matches: 6. This CDR3 contains 13 residues. Per germline, CDR1 SQVTM and CDR2 ANQGSEA. For the CDR3, the DNA is TGCAGCGCCGGGACAGGGGCGTCAGAGACCCAGTACTTC. Protein sequence: CSAGTGASETQYF.

V is TRBV12-3 or TRBV12-4 and J is TRBJ2-5; a possible D gene is TRBD2 (5 bases). The V and J ends lost 4 bases and 4 bases respectively, with 13 bases between them. The CDR3 loop spans 14 amino acids. The CDR3 region has the DNA TGTGCCAGCAGTTCGAGTCTCCGGGGAGAGACCCAGTACTTC. Amino acids: CASSSSLRGETQYF.

The rearrangement links TRBV4-1 to TRBJ1-1; the D gene is possibly TRBD1 (6 bases). V shed 2 bases and J shed 11 bases, with 15 bases lying between them. Germline V lookup: CDR1 MGHRA, CDR2 YSYEKL. The CDR3 loop spans 13 amino acids. CDR3 coding DNA: TGCGCCAGCAGCCAACTTTACCGGGACACTGCTTTCTTT. Translated, it gives CASSQLYRDTAFF.

This clonotype was observed a handful of times. The chain recombines TRBV5-1 with TRBJ2-3, with 9 positions matching TRBD1. V shed 4 bases, J shed 3 bases, and the junction held 9 bases outside the gene matches. The germline CDR1 and CDR2 sequences are SGHRS and YFSETQ. The length of the CDR3 is 16 residues. CDR3 nucleotide sequence: TGCGCCAGCAGCAGTACAGGGGGCAGCGTGACAGATACGCAGTATTTT. It yields the protein CASSSTGGSVTDTQYF.

This clonotype was found a few times. In DNA form, the CDR3 reads TGTGCCACCAGTGATCGGACCGGGACACAGGATCAGCCCCAGCATTTT. The encoded protein is CATSDRTGTQDQPQHF. The V and J genes are TRBV24-1 and TRBJ1-5; perhaps TRBD1 as D (6 bases). Germline CDR1 is KGHDR and CDR2 is SFDVKD. Trimming removed 3 bases from V and 5 bases from J, with 16 bases in between. The CDR3 contains 16 residues.

This clonotype has more than one count but fewer than ten. This chain joins TRBV4-1 and TRBJ2-5; D might be TRBD1 (5 bases). Germline V gene lookup returns CDR1 MGHRA and CDR2 YSYEKL. V lost 4 bases and J lost 5, with 14 bases in between. This CDR3 spans 14 amino acids. CDR3 DNA: TGCGCCAGCAGCCCGAACCAGGGTATGGAGACCCAGTACTTC. This sequence encodes CASSPNQGMETQYF.

The rearrangement uses TRBV5-1 and TRBJ2-1; 13 bases align to TRBD2. CDR3 length: 15 amino acids. V shed 5 bases and J 8 bases; nucleotides not matched to a gene: 7. Germline lookup yields CDR1 SGHRS and CDR2 YFSETQ. CDR3 sequence (DNA): TGCGCCAGCAGACTAGCGGGGGGGCCAGGGTATGAGCAGTTCTTC. Protein: CASRLAGGPGYEQFF.

This clonotype showed up just a few times. V gene TRBV12-3 or TRBV12-4 combines with J gene TRBJ2-1; 9 bases align to TRBD2. Trimming cost V 6 bases and J 9 bases; bases outside gene matches: 12. The CDR3 has 15 residues. CDR3 in amino acids: CASSGGLAGRGEQFF. The CDR3 coding sequence is TGTGCCAGCAGCGGGGGACTAGCTGGGCGAGGTGAGCAGTTCTTC.

This clonotype showed up just a few times. Germline and junction disagree at one end, which may indicate a read error. This sequence joins TRBV28 and TRBJ2-3, with TRBD2 matching over 7 bases. Germline V gene lookup returns CDR1 MDHEN and CDR2 SYDVKM. The CDR3 consists of 12 residues. The CDR3 reads CASGTGLPLVDF. For the CDR3, the DNA is TGTGCCAGCGGGACGGGACTACCTTTGGTGGATTTT.

This clonotype was seen a single time. V is TRBV7-9 and J is TRBJ2-1; 14 positions match TRBD2. V lost 4 bases and J lost 5; bases outside the gene matches: 10. Germline CDR1 and CDR2: SEHNR and FQNEAQ (reference sequence). The CDR3 totals 18 residues. In nucleotides, the CDR3 is TGTGCCAGCAGCTCAAGACCGGGACTAGCGGGGGATAACAATGAGCAGTTCTTC. Protein: CASSSRPGLAGDNNEQFF.

This clonotype turned up a few times. V gene TRBV6-2 or TRBV6-3 combines with J gene TRBJ1-6; D call uncertain. CDR3 length: 13 amino acids. Trimming took 7 bases from V and 7 from J, leaving 11 bases between them. The germline gives CDR1 MNHEY, CDR2 SVGEGT. The CDR3 nucleotides read TGTGCCAGCACTCGAGACCAGAATTCACCCCTCCACTTT. It is translated as CASTRDQNSPLHF.

This chain joins TRBV5-5 and TRBJ1-2; D is perhaps TRBD1 (6 bases). CDR3 length: 13 amino acids. Germline lookup yields CDR1 SGHKS and CDR2 YYEKEE (reference sequence). Trimming took 4 bases from V and 4 from J, leaving 11 bases between them. The CDR3 here is CASSHGTPYGYTF. Here the CDR3 DNA reads TGTGCCAGCAGCCACGGGACACCCTATGGCTACACCTTC.

This clonotype came up a few times. This chain links TRBV18 with TRBJ2-1, with a tentative D call TRBD2 (6 bases). Germline CDR1 is KGHSH and CDR2 is LQKENI. The CDR3 sequence is 13 residues long. V was clipped by 6 bases and J by 8 bases, with 14 bases between them. The CDR3 DNA reads TGTGCCAGCTCTTGGCGCGGAGGGGATGAGCAGTTCTTC. Protein sequence: CASSWRGGDEQFF. The whole variable domain, filled in from reference TRBV18 and TRBJ2-1, reads NAGVMQNPRHLVRRRGQEARLRCSPMKGHSHVYWYRQLPEEGLKFMVYLQKENIIDESGMPKERFSAEFPKEGPSILRIQQVVRGDSAAYFCASSWRGGDEQFFGPGTRLTVL.

This clonotype showed up just a few times. The junction departs from the called germline gene at one end, perhaps through a read error. The rearrangement joins TRBV7-7 to TRBJ1-1; TRBD1 aligns across 8 bases. Per germline, CDR1 SSHAT and CDR2 FNYEAQ (reference sequence). This CDR3 has 17 residues. CDR3 sequence: CASSPVSGQGGYTEAFF. CDR3 in DNA: TGTGCTAGCAGCCCAGTTTCCGGACAGGGAGGCTACACTGAAGCTTTCTTT. The entire variable domain, with the rest obtained from reference TRBV7-7 and TRBJ1-1, is as follows: GAGVSQSPRYKVTKRGQDVTLRCDPISSHATLYWYQQALGQGPEFLTYFNYEAQPDKSGLPSDRFSAERPEGSISTLTIQRTEQRDSAMYRCASSPVSGQGGYTEAFFGQGTRLTVV.